One TCR beta chain is described in this entry. What it binds is not known. V dropped 4 bases and J dropped 5; count of bases not matched to a gene: 10. From germline, CDR1 is KGHDR and CDR2 SFDVKD. This CDR3 region has 17 residues. This sample stems from a study of T cell responses to AZD1222 COVID-19 vaccine. Across the whole study: Second-dose intervals near 4 or 12 weeks were combined. Study results and caveats: Increases in Spike-specific TCR breadth and depth were seen after two AZD1222 doses.

Data came from immunoSEQ multiplex PCR; TCRdb stores just in-frame clones and leaves some out. The sample records about 120,000 clones, around 80% being singletons. Sequenced material: peripheral blood, taken on day 0 of AZD1222 vaccination. The chain combines TRBV24-1 with TRBJ2-3; 11 bases match TRBD2. The TCR was taken from an adult in good health. This chain's CDR3 is CATSDASGRIDGDTQYF. Here the CDR3 DNA reads TGTGCCACCAGTGACGCTAGCGGGAGGATCGACGGAGATACGCAGTATTTT.